This T cell receptor beta chain appears in the sequencing data of a study of blood T cell repertoires in COVID-19 (dated by TCRdb to about 2020). The study in broad terms: Collaborator samples came from the United States, Italy and Spain and covered acute and convalescent phases of COVID-19. The prospective study material was composed of cDNA or gDNA derived from T cells, B-cell-depleted T cells, or PBMCs. Deeply sampled blood TCRbeta repertoires from subjects exposed to, actively infected with, or recovered from COVID-19 were included in the dataset. The repertoires were released in a freely available public database meant as a resource for research on the immune response to SARS-CoV-2. Samples were obtained from the ongoing ImmuneRACE study (first 160 participants) and from approximately 1,200 subjects provided by 6 global collaborators. Sample metadata almost always included a de-identified subject ID, COVID-19 status, age in years and sex. Where available, HLA class I and class II types were taken from metadata supplied by the sample provider and were not determined by assay-based typing. Study-wide findings and limitations: How much clinical and demographic metadata was included differed by source and by participant, and the metadata was provided uncurated.

Collaborating institutions collected whole blood in K2EDTA tubes following their own protocols. Collaborator samples were shipped for TCRbeta analysis as frozen whole blood, isolated PBMCs, or DNA extracted from either sample type. TCRbeta CDR3 regions were amplified from genomic DNA by means of the immunoSEQ Assay, a bias-controlled multiplex PCR. The paper's processing steps were these. The number of nucleated cells in each sample was estimated by amplification of reference gene primers within the assay. To quantify the absolute abundance of each unique TCRbeta CDR3 rearrangement, sequence reads were collapsed and filtered. For each sample, productive Simpson clonality was calculated as the square root of Simpson's diversity index over productive rearrangements. TCRdb limited this immuneACCESS table to in-frame rearrangements with V and J called. A share of clones is missing; checked studies link under half to unresolved V genes, and the rest is unexplained. V and J calls and clone size follow that table, whereas D and trimming were derived from the DNA. The table for this sample lists about 37,000 clones; around nine tenths of them were counted only once. The top ten constitute roughly 6.2% of the sample.

About this clone: What this receptor recognizes is not known. Nothing much larger sits one base from this clone, and base qualities are not available.

V ends up 4 bases short and J 0 bases short, with an unmatched junction base count of 2. The CDR3 sequence holds 14 residues, the cysteine and phenylalanine included. The retained sequence is limited to the CDR3, 42 bases, with the frame set at the first base. CDR1 is given as SGHDN and CDR2 as FVKESK, both from the germline V gene. Sequenced: peripheral blood. Here the chain combines TRBV14 and TRBJ2-7; TRBD1 matches 8 bases in the middle. This sequence originates from a human donor in a cohort sampled during active COVID-19. The CDR3 amino acid sequence is: CASSLGQGSYEQYF. The nucleotides read TGTGCCAGCAGCCTAGGACAGGGCTCCTACGAGCAGTACTTC.